These 30 T cell receptor beta chains were sequenced from one sample in a study of post-analysis software for immune sequencing data. Overall study results and limits: The study found TRBV5-6, TRBV5-1 and TRBV20-1 among five or six TRBV segments more frequent in patients than controls.

These receptors' antigens are unknown. Unique molecular identifiers were carried by the TCR beta cDNA libraries. TCRdb reprocessed the PCR reads via MiXCR and lists one record per CDR3 protein. The sample carries roughly 800,000 distinct CDR3 sequences, 35% to 55% recorded once. Sequencing was performed on blood. The receptors stem from a girl aged 10 to 17 with multiple sclerosis.

The V call is TRBV5-1, the J call TRBJ2-1; TRBD2 agrees at 14 bases. The germline gives CDR1 SGHRS, CDR2 YFSETQ. The CDR3 extends over 16 amino acids. V trimming: 4 bases; J trimming: 8 bases; junction bases outside the gene matches: 8. The CDR3 sequence is CASSAGTSGSWDEQFF. The CDR3 DNA reads as TGCGCCAGCAGCGCTGGGACTAGCGGGAGTTGGGATGAGCAGTTCTTC. Based on the CDR3 plus reference TRBV5-1 and TRBJ2-1, the full variable domain is KAGVTQTPRYLIKTRGQQVTLSCSPISGHRSVSWYQQTPGQGLQFLFEYFSETQRNKGNFPGRFSGRQFSNSRSEMNVSTLELGDSALYLCASSAGTSGSWDEQFFGPGTRLTVL.

This chain joins TRBV7-3 and TRBJ2-1; D is perhaps TRBD1 or TRBD2 (5 bases each). Per germline, CDR1 SGHTA and CDR2 FQGTGA. V was trimmed by 5 bases and J by 0 bases, leaving 11 bases between them. CDR3 length equals 15 residues. CDR3 nucleotide sequence: TGTGCCAGCAGCCCCGAGGGGTTCTCCTACAATGAGCAGTTCTTC. Protein: CASSPEGFSYNEQFF.

This clonotype was detected a few times. The chain has TRBV20-1 and TRBJ2-1; possible D gene TRBD2, 6 bases. This CDR3 is 14 amino acids long. V lost 3 bases and J 6 bases, leaving 15 bases between the germline ends. CDR1 DFQATT and CDR2 SNEGSKA come from the germline V gene (reference sequence). Written as DNA, the CDR3 is TGCAGTGCTAGGGGGCTAGCGAGAATCAATGAGCAGTTCTTC. Its translation is CSARGLARINEQFF.

The chain combines TRBV4-1 with TRBJ1-5, with D unclear. V lost 5 bases, J lost 5 bases, and 16 bases lay in between. CDR1 is MGHRA, CDR2 YSYEKL, per germline. The CDR3 totals 15 residues. The CDR3 DNA reads as TGCGCCAGCAGCTTAGGCCCGATGCCTGATCAGCCCCAGCATTTT. Its translation is CASSLGPMPDQPQHF.

The chain is built from TRBV6-6 and TRBJ2-5, with D perhaps being TRBD1 or TRBD2 (6 bases each). With 6 bases removed from V and 5 bases from J, the gap between germline ends came to 19 bases. The CDR3 sequence is 15 residues long. Looked up from germline, CDR1 is MNHNY and CDR2 is SVGAGI (reference sequence). CDR3 sequence: CASRGGSLPEETQYF. The CDR3 region has the DNA TGTGCCAGCAGGGGGGGCAGCCTACCAGAGGAGACCCAGTACTTC.

This clonotype was detected only a few times. This chain connects TRBV5-1 to TRBJ2-7; no clear D gene. The CDR3 has 17 residues. The germline gives CDR1 SGHRS, CDR2 YFSETQ. V lost 1 base and J 0 bases, leaving 17 bases between the germline ends. The CDR3 nucleotides are TGCGCCAGCAGCTTGTCGAGTGAGAGCCTCCCCTCCTACGAGCAGTACTTC. Translation gives CASSLSSESLPSYEQYF.

This rearrangement joins TRBV24-1 to TRBJ2-7, with D possibly being TRBD1 or TRBD2 (5 bases each). V was trimmed by 6 bases and J by 3 bases, leaving 17 bases between them. There are 15 residues in the CDR3. Germline values: CDR1 KGHDR, CDR2 SFDVKD. The CDR3 spells CATSSSGAGGYEQYF. DNA for the CDR3: TGTGCCACCAGTTCTTCCGGGGCTGGGGGCTACGAGCAGTACTTC.

This clonotype was seen just once. V usage is TRBV7-2 and J usage is TRBJ2-6; no definite D call. The CDR3 extends over 14 amino acids. Germline CDR1 and CDR2: SGHTA and FQGNSA. V lost 8 bases and J lost 0, with 8 bases in between. The CDR3: CASGSNSGANVLTF. CDR3 coding DNA: TGTGCCAGCGGCTCCAACTCTGGGGCCAACGTCCTGACTTTC.

Turning to this clonotype: An end of the junction does not agree with germline; a read error may underlie this. V usage is TRBV5-5 and J usage is TRBJ1-1; possibly TRBD1 for D (5 bases). From germline, CDR1 is SGHKS and CDR2 YYEKEE (reference sequence). This CDR3 region has 13 residues. CDR3 protein: CTSSLVGDTEAFF. The CDR3 bases are TGTACCAGCAGCTTGGTGGGGGACACTGAAGCTTTCTTT.

The chain uses TRBV6-6 and TRBJ1-5; tentatively, D is TRBD1 (6 bases). V gave up 4 bases and J gave up 4 bases, with 11 bases separating them. The CDR3 is 14 residues long. The V gene's germline CDR1 is MNHNY and CDR2 SVGAGI (reference sequence). The chain's CDR3 is CASSLLGTNQPQHF. The CDR3 coding sequence is TGTGCCAGCAGTTTACTAGGGACAAATCAGCCCCAGCATTTT.

The gene calls are TRBV4-2 and TRBJ2-7; no reliable D call. The CDR3 length is 17 residues. Germline V gene lookup returns CDR1 LGHNA and CDR2 YNFKEQ. V shed 4 bases and J shed 2 bases, with 21 bases lying between them. CDR3 loop: CASSPSNAAGSTYEQYF. As DNA, the CDR3 is TGTGCCAGCAGCCCGTCCAACGCGGCAGGAAGCACCTACGAGCAGTACTTC.

The sample holds a few counts of this clonotype. Germline is not matched at one junction end, which may reflect a read error. The chain couples TRBV7-2 to TRBJ2-7, with 7 positions matching TRBD1. This CDR3 spans 14 amino acids. The V gene's germline CDR1 is SGHTA and CDR2 FQGNSA. Here the CDR3 DNA reads TGTGTCAGCAGCTCGGACAGGCAGTCCTACGAGCAGTACTTC. This sequence encodes CVSSSDRQSYEQYF. The full variable domain, with the rest looked up from reference TRBV7-2 and TRBJ2-7, is GAGVSQSPSNKVTEKGKDVELRCDPISGHTALYWYRQSLGQGLEFLIYFQGNSAPDKSGLPSDRFSAERTGGSVSTLTIQRTQQEDSAVYLCVSSSDRQSYEQYFGPGTRLTVT.

This clonotype was detected only a few times. This chain uses TRBV27 with TRBJ1-1, with a possible D match to TRBD1 (6 bases). V was pared by 5 bases and J by 7 bases, with 11 bases between. CDR1 MNHEY and CDR2 SMNVEV come from the germline V gene (reference sequence). The length of the CDR3 is 12 residues. In DNA, the CDR3 is TGTGCCAGCAGTATAGGGGGGAATGAAGCTTTCTTT. Encoded protein: CASSIGGNEAFF.

The genes are TRBV6-5 and TRBJ2-6; D uncertain. The CDR3 runs to 15 residues. Germline assignment: CDR1 MNHEY and CDR2 SVGAGI. Deletions cut 6 bases from V and 0 bases from J, with 9 bases between. This CDR3 reads CASSLTHSGANVLTF. DNA for the CDR3: TGTGCCAGCAGCCTCACCCACTCTGGGGCCAACGTCCTGACTTTC.

This chain links TRBV15 with TRBJ1-4, with D possibly matching TRBD1 (5 bases). Deletions cut 1 base from V and 8 bases from J, with 11 bases between. The CDR3 consists of 14 residues. Germline loops: CDR1 LNHNV, CDR2 YYDKDF (reference sequence). As DNA, the CDR3 is TGTGCCACCAGCAGAGGAGGGGTAGGGGAAAAACTGTTTTTT. Translation gives CATSRGGVGEKLFF.

This chain links TRBV6-6 with TRBJ1-2; D possibly corresponds to TRBD1 (6 bases). V lost 2 bases, J lost 8 bases, and 12 bases lay in between. Per germline, CDR1 MNHNY and CDR2 SVGAGI (reference sequence). The CDR3 has 13 amino acids. DNA of the CDR3: TGTGCCAGCAGTTACCCTCGACAGGCAGGCTACACCTTC. It codes for CASSYPRQAGYTF.

This clonotype has a handful of counts. This chain links TRBV20-1 with TRBJ2-3; D might be TRBD1 (6 bases). V lost 2 bases, J lost 0 bases, and 9 bases lay in between. The CDR3 length is 14 residues. Germline-derived CDR1 and CDR2 are DFQATT and SNEGSKA (reference sequence). This chain's CDR3 is CSARPGHSTDTQYF. In DNA, the CDR3 is TGCAGTGCTAGACCGGGACACAGCACAGATACGCAGTATTTT.

V and J are TRBV19 and TRBJ2-5; weak D call: TRBD2 (6 bases). V was shortened by 1 base and J by 11 bases, with 14 bases between the two germline ends. Germline CDR1 is LNHDA and CDR2 is SQIVND (reference sequence). The CDR3 runs to 13 residues. The CDR3 DNA reads TGTGCCAGTAGTATAGTCGGGGGAGATGAGCAGTACTTC. Translation: CASSIVGGDEQYF.

The CDR3 DNA reads TGTGCCAGCAGTACCGGGAAAAGAGGCACGAATGTCACCGGGGAGCTGTTTTTT. This gives the protein CASSTGKRGTNVTGELFF. The chain has TRBV9 and TRBJ2-2; a possible D gene is TRBD2 (5 bases). V was shortened by 5 bases and J by 4 bases, with 24 bases between the two germline ends. This CDR3 contains 18 residues. Germline V gene data show CDR1 as SGDLS and CDR2 as YYNGEE.

This chain connects TRBV29-1 to TRBJ2-3; D might be TRBD2 (5 bases). The germline CDR1 and CDR2 sequences are SQVTM and ANQGSEA. Deletions cut 6 bases from V and 0 bases from J, with 13 bases between. This CDR3 spans 14 amino acids. Here the CDR3 reads CSVHLAHSTDTQYF. The CDR3 DNA reads TGCAGCGTACATCTAGCCCATAGCACAGATACGCAGTATTTT.

This chain uses TRBV20-1 with TRBJ1-1; D perhaps matches TRBD1 (6 bases). Trimming pared 2 bases from V and 3 bases from J, leaving 7 bases between. Germline-derived CDR1 and CDR2 are DFQATT and SNEGSKA (reference sequence). The CDR3 is 12 amino acids. The CDR3 bases are TGCAGTGCTAGAAGGGGGGACACTGAAGCTTTCTTT. Translated: CSARRGDTEAFF.

V and J are TRBV20-1 and TRBJ2-4; the match to TRBD2 covers 11 bases. Germline V lookup: CDR1 DFQATT, CDR2 SNEGSKA (reference sequence). CDR3 length equals 15 residues. With V trimmed by 6 bases and J by 13 bases, 17 bases remained unmatched. This chain's CDR3 is CSAADVTSGNNEQYF. In nucleotides, the CDR3 is TGCAGTGCCGCGGATGTGACTAGCGGGAACAATGAGCAGTACTTC.

V gene TRBV19 combines with J gene TRBJ2-5; 9 nucleotides align to TRBD1. The CDR3 sequence is 14 residues long. The V gene's germline CDR1 is LNHDA and CDR2 SQIVND (reference sequence). The V gene end was trimmed by 2 bases and the J gene end by 11 bases; junction bases not matched to a gene: 9. CDR3 amino acids: CASSIRSRDRVQYF. The CDR3 DNA sequence: TGTGCCAGTAGTATACGTTCCCGGGACAGGGTGCAGTACTTC.

This chain links TRBV11-3 with TRBJ2-1; TRBD2 might be the D (5 bases). Trimming left V 5 bases short and J 6 bases short, with 14 bases between. Germline CDR1 is SGHNT and CDR2 is YENEEA. The CDR3 sequence is 14 residues long. The CDR3 protein is CASSLGPSSNEQFF. In nucleotides, the CDR3 is TGTGCCAGCAGCCTAGGTCCTAGCAGCAATGAGCAGTTCTTC.

CDR3 region: CASRPGQRNEKLFF. CDR3 DNA: TGCGCCAGCAGACCCGGACAGAGGAATGAAAAACTGTTTTTT. The rearrangement joins TRBV5-1 to TRBJ1-4; a possible D gene is TRBD1 (6 bases). There are 14 residues in the CDR3. From germline, CDR1 is SGHRS and CDR2 YFSETQ. V was trimmed by 5 bases and J by 5 bases, leaving 13 bases between them.

The V and J genes are TRBV15 and TRBJ2-3; D not resolved. The V gene's germline CDR1 is LNHNV and CDR2 YYDKDF (reference sequence). V dropped 0 bases and J dropped 2 bases, with 9 bases sitting between them. The CDR3 totals 15 residues. CDR3 amino acids: CATSRDPGPTDTQYF. The CDR3 DNA sequence: TGTGCCACCAGCAGAGATCCGGGCCCCACAGATACGCAGTATTTT.

The gene calls are TRBV12-3 or TRBV12-4 and TRBJ2-3; 8 bases fit TRBD2. The V gene end was trimmed by 3 bases and the J gene end by 3 bases; junction bases not matched to a gene: 14. This CDR3 is 18 amino acids long. The DNA for the CDR3 is TGTGCCAGCAGTTTCTCCCCAGGGACTAGGTTGGGAACAGATACGCAGTATTTT. It is translated as CASSFSPGTRLGTDTQYF.

The rearrangement joins TRBV11-1 to TRBJ2-2; TRBD1 matches at 7 bases. The CDR3 totals 12 residues. V dropped 3 bases and J dropped 10; count of bases not matched to a gene: 2. Germline CDR1 is SGHAT and CDR2 is FQDESV (reference sequence). For the CDR3, the DNA is TGTGCCAGCAGCTTGACAGGGAAGGAGCTGTTTTTT. This sequence encodes CASSLTGKELFF.

The CDR3 region is CASSLSGRSHEQFF. The CDR3 region has the DNA TGTGCCAGCAGCTTAAGCGGGAGGTCCCATGAGCAGTTCTTC. The chain carries TRBV7-9 and TRBJ2-1; 9 nucleotides line up with TRBD2. Germline CDR1 is SEHNR and CDR2 is FQNEAQ (reference sequence). Trimming at V came to 2 bases and at J to 8 bases, leaving 4 bases not matched to a gene. This CDR3 is 14 amino acids long.

The gene calls are TRBV7-2 and TRBJ2-3; D might be TRBD1 (6 bases). This CDR3 contains 16 residues. Germline V gives CDR1 SGHTA, CDR2 FQGNSA. The V gene lost 4 bases and the J gene lost 5 bases, with 19 bases spanning the gap. CDR3 in amino acids: CASSYGQPGVQDTQYF. CDR3 nucleotides: TGTGCCAGCAGCTACGGACAGCCCGGGGTGCAAGATACGCAGTATTTT.